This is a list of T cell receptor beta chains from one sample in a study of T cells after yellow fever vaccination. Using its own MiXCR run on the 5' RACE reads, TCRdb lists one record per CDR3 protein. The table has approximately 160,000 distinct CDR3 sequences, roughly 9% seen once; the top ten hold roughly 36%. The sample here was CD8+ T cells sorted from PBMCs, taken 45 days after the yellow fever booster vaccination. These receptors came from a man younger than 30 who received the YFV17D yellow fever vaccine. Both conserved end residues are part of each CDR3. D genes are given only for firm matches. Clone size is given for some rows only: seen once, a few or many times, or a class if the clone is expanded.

CDR3 DNA: TGTGCCAGCAGTTACTATGGGGAAGGCACTGAAGCTTTCTTT
CDR3 protein: CASSYYGEGTEAFF
J gene: TRBJ1-1
V gene: TRBV6-2/TRBV6-3
clone size: few
D gene: .

CDR3 DNA: TGTGCCACCAGTGATTTAGATGACCGAGGACACACAGATACGCAGTATTTT
CDR3 protein: CATSDLDDRGHTDTQYF
J gene: TRBJ2-3
V gene: TRBV24-1
clone size: few
D gene: .

CDR3 DNA: TGTGCCAGCAGCGCCAGCACAGATACGCAGTATTTT
CDR3 protein: CASSASTDTQYF
J gene: TRBJ2-3
V gene: TRBV7-9
clone size: few
D gene: .

CDR3 DNA: TGCGCCAGCAGCCAAGGCGTGCTGACTGAAGCTTTCTTT
CDR3 protein: CASSQGVLTEAFF
J gene: TRBJ1-1
V gene: TRBV4-1
clone size: .
D gene: .

CDR3 DNA: TGTGCCAGCAGCTTATCGGCAGGGGGTGCTGAGACCCAGTACTTC
CDR3 protein: CASSLSAGGAETQYF
J gene: TRBJ2-5
V gene: TRBV7-9
clone size: .
D gene: TRBD1

CDR3 DNA: TGTGCCTGGGACAGTGCAGGGGGCGGACAGCCCCAGCATTTT
CDR3 protein: CAWDSAGGGQPQHF
J gene: TRBJ1-5
V gene: TRBV30
clone size: once
D gene: TRBD1

CDR3 DNA: TGTGCCAGCAGCTCGACTAGCGGGGGCCCTGCTGGGCTGTTTTTT
CDR3 protein: CASSSTSGGPAGLFF
J gene: TRBJ2-2
V gene: TRBV7-8
clone size: few
D gene: TRBD2

CDR3 DNA: TGTGCCAGCAGACGAGGGGAGCGGGCTGAAGCTTTCTTT
CDR3 protein: CASRRGERAEAFF
J gene: TRBJ1-1
V gene: TRBV2
clone size: few
D gene: .

CDR3 DNA: TGTGCCAGTCGCTACGGTGGGGATACGCAGTATTTT
CDR3 protein: CASRYGGDTQYF
J gene: TRBJ2-3
V gene: TRBV19
clone size: few
D gene: .

CDR3 DNA: TGTGCCAGCAGCTCCCGGACTAGCGGGGGGGCTCGGAATGAGCAGTTCTTC
CDR3 protein: CASSSRTSGGARNEQFF
J gene: TRBJ2-1
V gene: TRBV5-5
clone size: few
D gene: TRBD2

CDR3 DNA: TGTGCCACCAGCAGAGGTACCTACGAGCAGTACTTC
CDR3 protein: CATSRGTYEQYF
J gene: TRBJ2-7
V gene: TRBV15
clone size: few
D gene: .

CDR3 DNA: TGCGCCAGCAGCCAAGATTTCGGGGGCAACGAGCAGTACTTC
CDR3 protein: CASSQDFGGNEQYF
J gene: TRBJ2-7
V gene: TRBV4-1
clone size: few
D gene: .

CDR3 DNA: TGTGCCAGCAGTGGTAGGGGTTGGAATGAGCAGTTCTTC
CDR3 protein: CASSGRGWNEQFF
J gene: TRBJ2-1
V gene: TRBV27
clone size: few
D gene: .

CDR3 DNA: TGTGCCAGCAGCTTCTCCGACAGGGGATACGAGCAGTACTTC
CDR3 protein: CASSFSDRGYEQYF
J gene: TRBJ2-7
V gene: TRBV11-2
clone size: few
D gene: TRBD1

CDR3 DNA: TGCGCCAGCAGCCCAGACTTAACCCTAAACACTGAAGCTTTCTTT
CDR3 protein: CASSPDLTLNTEAFF
J gene: TRBJ1-1
V gene: TRBV4-1
clone size: few
D gene: .

CDR3 DNA: TGTGCCAGCAGCTTATCCCAGGACAGCTCCTACGAGCAGTACTTC
CDR3 protein: CASSLSQDSSYEQYF
J gene: TRBJ2-7
V gene: TRBV7-9
clone size: few
D gene: .

CDR3 DNA: TGTGCCACCAGTCTCCGGGGCTCAGGTGCCAATTCACCCCTCCACTTT
CDR3 protein: CATSLRGSGANSPLHF
J gene: TRBJ1-6
V gene: TRBV15
clone size: few
D gene: .

CDR3 DNA: TGTGCCAGTAGCGTGGTAGCGGGGGCTTACAATGAGCAGTTCTTC
CDR3 protein: CASSVVAGAYNEQFF
J gene: TRBJ2-1
V gene: TRBV19
clone size: .
D gene: TRBD2

CDR3 DNA: TGTGCCAGCAGCGACCGGGACGGGGCAGTTGATACGCAGTATTTT
CDR3 protein: CASSDRDGAVDTQYF
J gene: TRBJ2-3
V gene: TRBV9
clone size: .
D gene: .

CDR3 DNA: TGTGCCAGTAGTATAGGGTTCGGGAGTGAAGCTTTCTTT
CDR3 protein: CASSIGFGSEAFF
J gene: TRBJ1-1
V gene: TRBV19
clone size: .
D gene: .

CDR3 DNA: TGTGCCAGCAGTAAGGGAGCCAGCAATCAGCCCCAGCATTTT
CDR3 protein: CASSKGASNQPQHF
J gene: TRBJ1-5
V gene: TRBV7-9
clone size: few
D gene: .

CDR3 DNA: TGCGCCAGCAGCCAAGACGGGGGGAAACAGTACTTC
CDR3 protein: CASSQDGGKQYF
J gene: TRBJ2-7
V gene: TRBV4-3
clone size: few
D gene: TRBD2

CDR3 DNA: TGTGCCAGCAGCGATCCCAGGGGGCTGACCGCTAACACTGAAGCTTTCTTT
CDR3 protein: CASSDPRGLTANTEAFF
J gene: TRBJ1-1
V gene: TRBV7-9
clone size: .
D gene: TRBD1

CDR3 DNA: TGTGCCAGCAGCTTTAGACTAGCCGGTGAGCAGTTCTTC
CDR3 protein: CASSFRLAGEQFF
J gene: TRBJ2-1
V gene: TRBV9
clone size: few
D gene: TRBD2

CDR3 DNA: TGTGCCACCACCCAGGGGGATAGCAATCAGCCCCAGCATTTT
CDR3 protein: CATTQGDSNQPQHF
J gene: TRBJ1-5
V gene: TRBV15
clone size: many
D gene: TRBD1

CDR3 DNA: TGCGCCAGCAGCGTGACTAGCGGCGCCTACAATGAGCAGTTCTTC
CDR3 protein: CASSVTSGAYNEQFF
J gene: TRBJ2-1
V gene: TRBV4-3
clone size: many
D gene: TRBD2

CDR3 DNA: TGTGCCAGCAGCCAAACCTTACTAGCGACAGATACGCAGTATTTT
CDR3 protein: CASSQTLLATDTQYF
J gene: TRBJ2-3
V gene: TRBV14
clone size: .
D gene: TRBD2

CDR3 DNA: TGTGCCAGCAGTTCGGGGGGAGGCTACACCTTC
CDR3 protein: CASSSGGGYTF
J gene: TRBJ1-2
V gene: TRBV12-3/TRBV12-4
clone size: few
D gene: .

CDR3 DNA: TGCAGTGCTAGAGATGACACATACGGCGGAAACACCATATATTTT
CDR3 protein: CSARDDTYGGNTIYF
J gene: TRBJ1-3
V gene: TRBV20-1
clone size: few
D gene: .

CDR3 DNA: TGTGCCAGCAGTGTTTCTGGACAGGGGTTACAGCCCCAGCATTTT
CDR3 protein: CASSVSGQGLQPQHF
J gene: TRBJ1-5
V gene: TRBV28
clone size: .
D gene: TRBD1

CDR3 DNA: TGTGCCAGCAGCTTAGCGCAGGGGTCCTACAATGAGCAGTTCTTC
CDR3 protein: CASSLAQGSYNEQFF
J gene: TRBJ2-1
V gene: TRBV7-9
clone size: few
D gene: .

CDR3 DNA: TGTGCCAGCGGCGATGCCGGGAGCTCCTACAATGAGCAGTTCTTC
CDR3 protein: CASGDAGSSYNEQFF
J gene: TRBJ2-1
V gene: TRBV9
clone size: many
D gene: .

CDR3 DNA: TGTGCCAGCAGCTTGGCCTGGGGGCCAGAGACCCAGTACTTC
CDR3 protein: CASSLAWGPETQYF
J gene: TRBJ2-5
V gene: TRBV5-5
clone size: .
D gene: .

CDR3 DNA: TGTGCCAGCAGTTTTGGGACACCCGCCACCGGGGAGCTGTTTTTT
CDR3 protein: CASSFGTPATGELFF
J gene: TRBJ2-2
V gene: TRBV28
clone size: .
D gene: .

CDR3 DNA: TGTGCCAGCACCCCAGGAGCCGGGACTAGCGGTACCTACGAGCAGTACTTC
CDR3 protein: CASTPGAGTSGTYEQYF
J gene: TRBJ2-7
V gene: TRBV4-2
clone size: few
D gene: TRBD2

CDR3 DNA: TGTGCCAGCACATTGGGCCTCTATGGCTACACCTTC
CDR3 protein: CASTLGLYGYTF
J gene: TRBJ1-2
V gene: TRBV12-3/TRBV12-4
clone size: few
D gene: .

CDR3 DNA: TGCGCCAGCAGCCTCGGGGGGCCGGGGGAGACCCAGTACTTC
CDR3 protein: CASSLGGPGETQYF
J gene: TRBJ2-5
V gene: TRBV4-3
clone size: many
D gene: .

CDR3 DNA: TGCGCCAGCAGCATCATGCCCAATTGGGTACCCAGCACCGGGGAGCTGTTTTTT
CDR3 protein: CASSIMPNWVPSTGELFF
J gene: TRBJ2-2
V gene: TRBV5-1
clone size: .
D gene: .

CDR3 DNA: TGTGCCAGCCGACTTCCCGACAGGGGGCGCTCTGGCACCGGGGAGCTGTTTTTT
CDR3 protein: CASRLPDRGRSGTGELFF
J gene: TRBJ2-2
V gene: TRBV27
clone size: .
D gene: TRBD1

CDR3 DNA: TGTGCCAGCAGCCATGGCAGGGTTGGCCAGCCCCAGCATTTT
CDR3 protein: CASSHGRVGQPQHF
J gene: TRBJ1-5
V gene: TRBV3-1
clone size: .
D gene: .

CDR3 DNA: TGCAGTGCTAGAACTGGGGTTGACACTGAAGCTTTCTTT
CDR3 protein: CSARTGVDTEAFF
J gene: TRBJ1-1
V gene: TRBV20-1
clone size: .
D gene: .

CDR3 DNA: TGCAGTGCTAGAGTAGGTCTAGCGAGGTACCAAGAGACCCAGTACTTC
CDR3 protein: CSARVGLARYQETQYF
J gene: TRBJ2-5
V gene: TRBV20-1
clone size: .
D gene: .

CDR3 DNA: TGTGCCAGCAGTTTGATAGACGGGCAAGAGACCCAGTACTTC
CDR3 protein: CASSLIDGQETQYF
J gene: TRBJ2-5
V gene: TRBV12-3/TRBV12-4
clone size: .
D gene: .

CDR3 DNA: TGTGCCAGCACCCCGGGACAGTTCCTGGGCGAGCAGTACTTC
CDR3 protein: CASTPGQFLGEQYF
J gene: TRBJ2-7
V gene: TRBV12-3/TRBV12-4
clone size: many
D gene: TRBD1